The 11 T cell receptor beta chains below come from one sample, sequenced in a study of blood T cell repertoires in COVID-19. The repertoire was sequenced with immunoSEQ multiplex PCR; TCRdb's copy has only in-frame clones and lacks some. The sample records 91,000 or so clones, roughly 86% being singletons. The sample comprised peripheral blood. The receptor source for this set is a man in his forties or fifties with active or convalescent COVID-19.

A few counts support this clone. The chain combines TRBV6-2 or TRBV6-3 with TRBJ2-7, with 12 positions matching TRBD2. Germline-derived CDR1 and CDR2 are MNHEY and SVGEGT. The CDR3 extends over 16 amino acids. Trimming at V came to 0 bases and at J to 2 bases, leaving 2 bases not matched to a gene. CDR3 protein: CASSYSLAGGTYEQYV. The CDR3 nucleotides are TGTGCCAGCAGTTACTCTCTAGCGGGGGGGACCTACGAGCAGTACGTC.

This sequence joins TRBV11-3 and TRBJ2-5; D perhaps matches TRBD1 (6 bases). Trimming shortened V by 1 base and J by 5 bases, and 11 bases separated the two germline ends. The CDR3 spans 14 residues. Germline V gene lookup returns CDR1 SGHNT and CDR2 YENEEA. Here the CDR3 reads CASSLGGPGETQYF. The CDR3 region has the DNA TGTGCCAGCAGCTTAGGGGGGCCGGGGGAGACCCAGTACTTC.

The chain joins TRBV10-3 to TRBJ2-5, with no clear D. CDR1 and CDR2 (germline): ENHRY, SYGVKD. V lost 0 bases, J lost 1 base, and 6 bases lay in between. CDR3 length equals 14 residues. The CDR3 sequence: CAISESGRQETQYF. In DNA form, the CDR3 reads TGTGCCATCAGTGAGTCGGGCCGCCAAGAGACCCAGTACTTC.

The CDR3 coding sequence is TGTGCCAGTAGATCGACAGGGTCAAGCAATCAGCCCCAGCATTTT. Its protein product is CASRSTGSSNQPQHF. The chain recombines TRBV19 with TRBJ1-5; 7 bases are a match to TRBD1. The junction had 6 bases not matched to a gene; V was cut back by 6 bases and J by 1 base. The CDR3 extends over 15 amino acids. Germline V gives CDR1 LNHDA, CDR2 SQIVND (reference sequence).

The chain recombines TRBV5-4 with TRBJ1-4, with a possible D match to TRBD1 (6 bases). V lost 0 bases to trimming and J lost 4 bases, with 10 bases between them. The CDR3 totals 15 residues. Germline lookup yields CDR1 SGHNT and CDR2 YYREEE (reference sequence). The CDR3 DNA is TGTGCCAGCAGCTTGGGAGGGACACTTAATGAAAAACTGTTTTTT. It specifies CASSLGGTLNEKLFF.

The chain has TRBV28 and TRBJ1-4; D is possibly TRBD1 (6 bases). The V gene's germline CDR1 is MDHEN and CDR2 SYDVKM. The CDR3 contains 15 residues. Trimming removed 7 bases from V and 5 bases from J, with 17 bases in between. The CDR3 spells CASIPQGGGNEKLFF. CDR3 nucleotide sequence: TGTGCCAGCATTCCTCAAGGGGGTGGGAATGAAAAACTGTTTTTT.

This chain uses TRBV27 with TRBJ1-1, with D unclear. This CDR3 has 13 amino acids. CDR1 is MNHEY, CDR2 SMNVEV, per germline (reference sequence). V lost 2 bases and J lost 5, with 9 bases in between. CDR3 DNA sequence: TGTGCCAGCAGTTTACAGGAGGGTACTGAAGCTTTCTTT. It translates to CASSLQEGTEAFF.

The chain employs TRBV9 and TRBJ1-4; 7 nucleotides match TRBD1. The junction had 11 bases not matched to a gene; V was cut back by 4 bases and J by 2 bases. The CDR3 contains 17 residues. Germline loops: CDR1 SGDLS, CDR2 YYNGEE. CDR3 nucleotide sequence: TGTGCCAGCAGCCCCAGACAGGGAGTAAGCACTAATGAAAAACTGTTTTTT. Amino acid sequence: CASSPRQGVSTNEKLFF.

This clone was counted a few times. The rearrangement joins TRBV30 to TRBJ1-2, with D tentatively TRBD1 (6 bases). Looked up from germline, CDR1 is GTSNPN and CDR2 is SVGIG (reference sequence). This CDR3 has 12 residues. The V end lost 4 bases, the J end lost 3 bases, and 9 bases lay between the germline ends. CDR3 nucleotide sequence: TGTGCCTGGATTGGGGGCCACTATGGCTACACCTTC. This gives the protein CAWIGGHYGYTF.

About this clone: Other DNA sequences of this sample code for an identical CDR3. The chain uses TRBV4-1 and TRBJ2-5; 8 bases align to TRBD2. CDR3 length: 16 amino acids. Germline V CDR1 and CDR2: MGHRA, YSYEKL. Trimming removed 3 bases from V and 4 bases from J; junction bases left unmatched: 10. In DNA, the CDR3 is TGCGCCAGCAGCCACATCGGACTAGCAGGTCGAGAGACCCAGTACTTC. The encoded protein is CASSHIGLAGRETQYF.

The chain recombines TRBV19 with TRBJ1-6; TRBD1 might be the D (6 bases). The CDR3 spans 15 residues. Between the trimmed V and J ends, which lost 6 bases and 0 bases, there was a span of 9 bases. Germline V lookup: CDR1 LNHDA, CDR2 SQIVND (reference sequence). The CDR3 spells CASRMDSSYNSPLHF. Written as DNA, the CDR3 is TGTGCCAGTAGAATGGACAGCTCCTATAATTCACCCCTCCACTTT.